One sample yielded the 4 T cell receptor beta chains listed below, sequenced in a study of CD8 T cells in ankylosing spondylitis. Study observations and caveats: A TCR beta motif made of about 8 highly homologous variants seemed typical of ankylosing spondylitis blood.

These receptors are not linked to any known antigen. MiXCR, applied by TCRdb to the 5' RACE reads, yields one record per CDR3 protein. Among around 430,000 distinct CDR3 sequences, under 20% were seen once, and the ten largest hold approximately 0.97%. What was sequenced was blood, either unsorted or a sorted T cell fraction (not recorded which). The receptor source for this set is a male donor with ankylosing spondylitis.

The chain combines TRBV7-9 with TRBJ1-1; no clear D. From germline, CDR1 is SEHNR and CDR2 FQNEAQ (reference sequence). V lost 0 bases and J lost 7, with 9 bases in between. The CDR3 length is 13 residues. The CDR3 reads CASSLAVRGEAFF. The CDR3 DNA sequence: TGTGCCAGCAGCTTAGCCGTCCGGGGTGAAGCTTTCTTT.

In this sample, this clonotype turned up many times. The J gene is TRBJ2-2, the V gene TRBV30, with a weak D call TRBD1 (6 bases). Trimming removed 5 bases at V and 8 bases at J, with 9 bases between. The CDR3 has 11 residues. Germline V lookup: CDR1 GTSNPN, CDR2 SVGIG (reference sequence). The CDR3 spells CAWGQGGELFF. The CDR3 DNA reads TGTGCCTGGGGGCAGGGGGGGGAGCTGTTTTTT.

The V call is TRBV28, the J call TRBJ1-5; a weak D match, TRBD1 (5 bases). This CDR3 has 12 residues. V lost 11 bases and J 7 bases, leaving 15 bases between the germline ends. Germline V lookup: CDR1 MDHEN, CDR2 SYDVKM. CDR3 sequence (DNA): TGTGCCTCAGGTCGGGGCAGCCAGCCCCAGCATTTT. Encoded protein: CASGRGSQPQHF.

This clonotype was observed a handful of times. The chain couples TRBV14 to TRBJ2-1; possibly TRBD1 for D (7 bases). Germline V CDR1 and CDR2: SGHDN, FVKESK. V was pared by 4 bases and J by 2 bases, with 21 bases between. This CDR3 is built from 18 residues. The CDR3 spells CASSPRGALNAPYNEQFF. Written as DNA, the CDR3 is TGTGCCAGCAGCCCCAGGGGGGCCCTCAATGCTCCCTACAATGAGCAGTTCTTC.